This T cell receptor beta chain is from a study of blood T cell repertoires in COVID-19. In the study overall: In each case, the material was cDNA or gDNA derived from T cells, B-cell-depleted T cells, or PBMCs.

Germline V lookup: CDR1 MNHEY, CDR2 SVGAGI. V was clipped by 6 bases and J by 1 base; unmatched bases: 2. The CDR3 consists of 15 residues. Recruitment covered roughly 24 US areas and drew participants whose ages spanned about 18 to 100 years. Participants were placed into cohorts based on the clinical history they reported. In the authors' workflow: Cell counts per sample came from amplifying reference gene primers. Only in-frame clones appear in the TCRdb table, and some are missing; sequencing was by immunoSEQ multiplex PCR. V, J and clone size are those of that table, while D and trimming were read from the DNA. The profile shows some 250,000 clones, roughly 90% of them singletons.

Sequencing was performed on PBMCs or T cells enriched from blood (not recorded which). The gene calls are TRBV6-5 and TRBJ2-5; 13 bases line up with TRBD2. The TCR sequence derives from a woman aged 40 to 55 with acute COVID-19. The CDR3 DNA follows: TGTGCCAGCAGCCGACTAGCGGGGGGCCAAGAGACCCAGTACTTC. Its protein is CASSRLAGGQETQYF.